This TCR beta chain was sequenced for a study of T-cell reconstitution after alpha-beta-depleted transplantation in children. Remarks on this clonotype: No antigen is known for it.

Molecular barcoding with unique molecular identifiers was used for the TCRbeta library. Each CDR3 protein is one row after TCRdb ran MiXCR on the PCR reads. The table shows fewer than 400,000 distinct CDR3 sequences, with approximately 20% occurring only once. Findings and caveats of the study: Hyperexpanded clones declined; after one year, newly produced T cells mostly supplied diversity. In patients about two months after transplant, alpha-beta T cells reportedly arose from several hundred expanded graft clones. It was surviving recipient T cells and thymic progenitors that gave some patients high TCRbeta diversity at day 60.

CDR3 length equals 15 residues. Trimming took 5 bases from V and 1 from J, leaving 12 bases between them. Germline V lookup: CDR1 SGHTA, CDR2 FQGTGA. This sequence was found in a male patient between 5 and 17 years old who had a stem cell transplant for acute lymphoblastic leukemia, so the T cells may come from the graft donor. The chain couples TRBV7-3 to TRBJ1-5; D not certain. The sequenced sample was PBMCs, mostly from graft donor cells, obtained 180 days after TCRalphabeta/CD19-depleted stem cell transplant. The CDR3 region has the DNA TGTGCCAGCAGCCCGGAGGTTTTAAGCAATCAGCCCCAGCATTTT. Translation: CASSPEVLSNQPQHF.